This T cell receptor beta chain is drawn from a study of monozygotic twins with inflammatory bowel disease. The CDR3 runs to 13 residues. Germline V gene sequence: CDR1 SQVTM, CDR2 ANQGSEA. Each donor gave 2 to 2.5 ml of peripheral blood. A template switching step added UMIs, each with a 6-nucleotide sample barcode. No DNA is given; TCRdb re-called the 5' RACE reads and lists each CDR3 protein once. This sample contains 200,000 to 250,000 distinct CDR3 sequences. The TCR comes from a human donor with ulcerative colitis or Crohn's disease, or a healthy co-twin of an affected twin (not recorded which). Sequencing was done on a sample of blood. The J gene is TRBJ2-1, the V gene TRBV29-1; the D call from TCRdb, TRBD1, cannot be confirmed without DNA. This CDR3 is CSVVPGAHNEQFF.